The rows below give T cell receptor beta chains drawn from one sample of a study of CD8 T cells in Susac syndrome. TCRdb reprocessed the immunoSEQ multiplex PCR reads with MiXCR, giving one entry per CDR3 protein. The table lists fewer than 90,000 distinct CDR3 sequences, approximately 93% of them singletons. Sequencing was carried out using CD8+ T cells from PBMCs. All receptors derive from a human donor with Susac syndrome. The CDR3 runs from the conserved cysteine through the conserved F or W. D genes are given only for firm matches.

j_gene: TRBJ1-6
d_gene: NA
v_gene: TRBV30
CDR3aa: CAWSAGWALHF

j_gene: TRBJ1-2
d_gene: NA
v_gene: TRBV5-1
CDR3aa: CASSFDRTNYGYTF

j_gene: TRBJ2-7
d_gene: NA
v_gene: TRBV21-1
CDR3aa: CASSKLGQGLLHEQYF

j_gene: TRBJ1-2
d_gene: NA
v_gene: TRBV7-8
CDR3aa: CASSPDCCGYTF

j_gene: TRBJ2-3
d_gene: NA
v_gene: TRBV12-3/TRBV12-4
CDR3aa: CASSLAGRSRTDTQYF

j_gene: TRBJ1-1
d_gene: TRBD1
v_gene: TRBV19
CDR3aa: CASSATGAGGTEAFF

j_gene: TRBJ2-7
d_gene: NA
v_gene: TRBV20-1
CDR3aa: CSASGLGTYEQYF

j_gene: TRBJ1-1
d_gene: NA
v_gene: TRBV9
CDR3aa: CASSDGLNTEAFF

j_gene: TRBJ2-2
d_gene: NA
v_gene: TRBV11-3
CDR3aa: CASSSRTERTGELFF

j_gene: TRBJ1-5
d_gene: NA
v_gene: TRBV27
CDR3aa: CASSSGGQPQHF

j_gene: TRBJ1-1
d_gene: NA
v_gene: TRBV29-1
CDR3aa: CSVDIPHEAFF

j_gene: TRBJ1-2
d_gene: NA
v_gene: TRBV20-1
CDR3aa: CSASLSTVNAIYGYTF

j_gene: TRBJ2-7
d_gene: NA
v_gene: TRBV2
CDR3aa: CASSESRRGGQYF

j_gene: TRBJ2-5
d_gene: TRBD2
v_gene: TRBV6-1
CDR3aa: CASSGQGSLAGGRETQYF

j_gene: TRBJ2-7
d_gene: NA
v_gene: TRBV6-5
CDR3aa: CASSSYPRRPTYEQYF

j_gene: TRBJ1-3
d_gene: NA
v_gene: TRBV15
CDR3aa: CATSRLGGMNGNTIYF

j_gene: TRBJ2-2
d_gene: NA
v_gene: TRBV10-1
CDR3aa: CASSPKLANTGELFF

j_gene: TRBJ1-3
d_gene: NA
v_gene: TRBV30
CDR3aa: CAWRRGSGNTIYF

j_gene: TRBJ2-7
d_gene: NA
v_gene: TRBV4-1
CDR3aa: CASRGSYEQYF

j_gene: TRBJ2-1
d_gene: TRBD2
v_gene: TRBV28
CDR3aa: CASSFRPSGENEQFF

j_gene: TRBJ2-7
d_gene: NA
v_gene: TRBV20-1
CDR3aa: CSASPAAFAYEQYF

j_gene: TRBJ2-7
d_gene: TRBD1
v_gene: TRBV5-6
CDR3aa: CASSFYDRAHEQYF

j_gene: TRBJ1-1
d_gene: TRBD1
v_gene: TRBV11-2
CDR3aa: CASSLGRGLKMNTEAFF

j_gene: TRBJ2-3
d_gene: TRBD2
v_gene: TRBV5-4
CDR3aa: CASSSGGLAGKDTQYF

j_gene: TRBJ1-5
d_gene: NA
v_gene: TRBV6-5
CDR3aa: CASRTRQFSNQPQHF

j_gene: TRBJ2-1
d_gene: TRBD2
v_gene: TRBV20-1
CDR3aa: CSATPPGGGAGHEQFF

j_gene: TRBJ2-2
d_gene: TRBD1
v_gene: TRBV11-3
CDR3aa: CASSERTGANTGELFF

j_gene: TRBJ2-1
d_gene: TRBD2
v_gene: TRBV7-2
CDR3aa: CASSPAGVYNEQFF

j_gene: TRBJ1-5
d_gene: TRBD1
v_gene: TRBV7-2
CDR3aa: CASSLAGGDQPQHF

j_gene: TRBJ1-6
d_gene: TRBD1
v_gene: TRBV7-2
CDR3aa: CASSPGRTGGYSPLHF

j_gene: TRBJ2-2
d_gene: NA
v_gene: TRBV28
CDR3aa: CASTANTGELFF

j_gene: TRBJ1-3
d_gene: NA
v_gene: TRBV3-1
CDR3aa: CASSQGTSGNTIYF

j_gene: TRBJ2-5
d_gene: TRBD2
v_gene: TRBV15
CDR3aa: CATSSPTISGGRQETQYF

j_gene: TRBJ1-3
d_gene: NA
v_gene: TRBV12-5
CDR3aa: CASVAGSGNTIYF

j_gene: TRBJ1-2
d_gene: NA
v_gene: TRBV20-1
CDR3aa: CSASSPVDYGYTF

j_gene: TRBJ1-4
d_gene: NA
v_gene: TRBV12-3/TRBV12-4
CDR3aa: CASSPREGPEKLFF

j_gene: TRBJ2-7
d_gene: NA
v_gene: TRBV5-1
CDR3aa: CASSQRLGREQYF

j_gene: TRBJ2-3
d_gene: NA
v_gene: TRBV9
CDR3aa: CASSARFGPDTQYF

j_gene: TRBJ2-1
d_gene: NA
v_gene: TRBV20-1
CDR3aa: CSASQPGDEQFF

j_gene: TRBJ1-2
d_gene: NA
v_gene: TRBV7-9
CDR3aa: CASSPSGSDGYTF

j_gene: TRBJ2-2
d_gene: TRBD2
v_gene: TRBV5-1
CDR3aa: CASSLGVSGRARRTGELFF

j_gene: TRBJ1-1
d_gene: NA
v_gene: TRBV5-1
CDR3aa: CASSLGEGPTEAFF

j_gene: TRBJ2-1
d_gene: TRBD2
v_gene: TRBV7-2
CDR3aa: CASVLTSEQNNEQFF

j_gene: TRBJ2-3
d_gene: NA
v_gene: TRBV3-1
CDR3aa: CASSQDSPPSTDTQYF

j_gene: TRBJ2-3
d_gene: NA
v_gene: TRBV5-1
CDR3aa: CASSLQGPAGTQYF

j_gene: TRBJ2-7
d_gene: NA
v_gene: TRBV20-1
CDR3aa: CSASGTSYEQYF

j_gene: TRBJ2-3
d_gene: TRBD2
v_gene: TRBV30
CDR3aa: CAWSPSGPGTQYF

j_gene: TRBJ1-2
d_gene: TRBD1
v_gene: TRBV16
CDR3aa: CASSHTDRGAYGYTF

j_gene: TRBJ2-5
d_gene: TRBD2
v_gene: TRBV20-1
CDR3aa: CSAKARGAMETQYF

j_gene: TRBJ2-5
d_gene: TRBD2
v_gene: TRBV11-2
CDR3aa: CASGSGGRGETQYF

j_gene: TRBJ2-1
d_gene: TRBD1
v_gene: TRBV28
CDR3aa: CASTRTGGSYNEQFF

j_gene: TRBJ1-2
d_gene: NA
v_gene: TRBV7-2
CDR3aa: CASSPTYYRAFDYTF

j_gene: TRBJ1-5
d_gene: NA
v_gene: TRBV6-5
CDR3aa: CATGQGNQPQHF